One and the same sample provided the 21 T cell receptor beta chains below, sequenced in a study of T-cell memory formation after mild COVID-19. TCRdb fed the 5' RACE reads into MiXCR, producing one record per CDR3 protein. The table includes about 410,000 distinct CDR3 sequences, about a sixth detected once. The sample taken for sequencing was PBMCs or a T cell subset sorted from them (not recorded which). Source of these receptors: a man aged 18 to 30 who had mild COVID-19 (a few samples of this study predate the infection). Cell type and time point are not known.

The chain employs TRBV28 and TRBJ1-6, with D maybe TRBD1 (5 bases). CDR1 and CDR2 from the germline V gene are MDHEN and SYDVKM. The CDR3 length is 14 residues. The V end was cut by 8 bases, the J end by 9 bases, with 17 bases between. Here the CDR3 reads CASFFGLGGSPLHF. CDR3 nucleotides: TGTGCCAGCTTCTTCGGGTTGGGGGGTTCACCCCTCCACTTT.

This chain uses TRBV30 with TRBJ1-5, with D perhaps matching TRBD1 (5 bases). This CDR3 region has 15 residues. Germline CDR1 GTSNPN, CDR2 SVGIG (reference sequence). V was trimmed by 3 bases and J by 4 bases, leaving 16 bases between them. CDR3 sequence: CAWSRPGRRNQPQHF. DNA of the CDR3: TGTGCCTGGAGCCGCCCGGGACGGAGGAATCAGCCCCAGCATTTT.

The chain is built from TRBV18 and TRBJ1-3, with 7 bases matching TRBD1. The length of the CDR3 is 16 residues. Germline V lookup: CDR1 KGHSH, CDR2 LQKENI. V lost 2 bases, J lost 0 bases, and 4 bases stayed unmatched. CDR3 sequence: CASSPATGFSGNTIYF. Here the CDR3 DNA reads TGTGCCAGCTCACCAGCGACAGGGTTCTCTGGAAACACCATATATTTT. Together with reference TRBV18 and TRBJ1-3, the CDR3 gives the full variable domain: NAGVMQNPRHLVRRRGQEARLRCSPMKGHSHVYWYRQLPEEGLKFMVYLQKENIIDESGMPKERFSAEFPKEGPSILRIQQVVRGDSAAYFCASSPATGFSGNTIYFGEGSWLTVV.

The genes are TRBV7-2 and TRBJ1-4; no clear D. V gave up 5 bases and J gave up 13 bases, with 17 bases separating them. This CDR3 contains 13 residues. CDR1 is SGHTA and CDR2 is FQGNSA in the germline V gene. The CDR3 spells CASSNDNAPLLFF. The CDR3 DNA reads as TGTGCCAGCAGCAATGACAATGCCCCTCTACTGTTTTTT.

This chain links TRBV7-9 with TRBJ2-5; the match to TRBD1 covers 9 bases. Trimming took 5 bases from V and 5 from J; bases not matched to a gene: 9. Germline CDR1 SEHNR, CDR2 FQNEAQ (reference sequence). This CDR3 region has 15 residues. CDR3 coding DNA: TGTGCCAGCAGCACACGACAGGGGGTTTTCGAGACCCAGTACTTC. This codes for CASSTRQGVFETQYF.

The chain employs TRBV7-9 and TRBJ2-3; D gene ambiguous. There are 15 residues in the CDR3. V was cut by 7 bases and J by 2 bases, with 16 bases left in between. Germline assignment: CDR1 SEHNR and CDR2 FQNEAQ (reference sequence). This CDR3 reads CASTPSGGNTDTQYF. For the CDR3, the DNA is TGTGCCAGCACCCCCTCGGGTGGAAACACAGATACGCAGTATTTT.

In this sample, this clonotype turned up many times. The rearrangement links TRBV4-1 to TRBJ2-2, with 8 positions matching TRBD2. The J segment lost 1 base and the V segment lost 1 base, leaving 2 bases of the junction unmatched. CDR3 length: 16 amino acids. In germline, CDR1 is MGHRA, CDR2 YSYEKL. The CDR3 DNA reads as TGCGCCAGCAGCCAAGGGAGCGGGGGGAACACCGGGGAGCTGTTTTTT. Encoded protein: CASSQGSGGNTGELFF.

This clonotype was counted between two and nine times. The gene calls are TRBV9 and TRBJ1-2; D is unresolved. The V end lost 6 bases, the J end lost 0 bases, and 12 bases lay between the germline ends. The CDR3 has 14 amino acids. Germline values: CDR1 SGDLS, CDR2 YYNGEE. The CDR3 protein is CASTDIGANYGYTF. CDR3 coding DNA: TGTGCCAGCACCGATATAGGAGCTAACTATGGCTACACCTTC.

This sequence joins TRBV5-1 and TRBJ2-1; D might be TRBD1 (6 bases). The CDR3 length is 15 residues. CDR1 is SGHRS and CDR2 is YFSETQ in the germline V gene. Trimming left V 0 bases short and J 5 bases short, with 12 bases between. CDR3 in DNA: TGCGCCAGCAGCTTGGTGGTGGGGGCCAACAATGAGCAGTTCTTC. Translated: CASSLVVGANNEQFF.

This rearrangement joins TRBV18 to TRBJ2-7, with 10 nucleotides matching TRBD1. V trimming: 6 bases; J trimming: 4 bases; junction bases outside the gene matches: 9. Germline V CDR1 and CDR2: KGHSH, LQKENI. This CDR3 comprises 15 residues. This chain's CDR3 is CASSPAGTGEYEQYF. The CDR3 region has the DNA TGTGCCAGCTCGCCGGCCGGGACAGGGGAGTACGAGCAGTACTTC.

The chain recombines TRBV6-2 or TRBV6-3 with TRBJ2-7; D might be TRBD2 (6 bases). The ends were cut back, 6 bases at V and 3 bases at J, with 18 bases in the middle. CDR3 size: 15 residues. From germline, CDR1 is MNHEY and CDR2 SVGEGT. Here the CDR3 DNA reads TGTGCCAGCAGCCTCCGGGTAGCGGACTTCTACGAGCAGTACGTC. Its translation is CASSLRVADFYEQYV.

A few counts support this clonotype. The gene calls are TRBV20-1 and TRBJ1-5; possibly TRBD1 for D (5 bases). CDR3 length: 15 amino acids. In germline, CDR1 is DFQATT, CDR2 SNEGSKA (reference sequence). V shed 6 bases and J shed 3 bases, with 18 bases lying between them. The CDR3 DNA sequence: TGCAGTGCAGACCTAGAGGACACTTCCAATCAGCCCCAGCATTTT. Its protein product is CSADLEDTSNQPQHF.

This clonotype was counted between two and nine times. V gene TRBV29-1 combines with J gene TRBJ2-2; D gene unclear. In germline, CDR1 is SQVTM, CDR2 ANQGSEA. CDR3 length: 12 residues. V dropped 5 bases and J dropped 0 bases, with 4 bases sitting between them. The CDR3 spells CSVSPNTGELFF. CDR3 in DNA: TGCAGCGTTAGTCCGAACACCGGGGAGCTGTTTTTT.

This chain uses TRBV27 with TRBJ2-2; 8 bases line up with TRBD2. The V gene's germline CDR1 is MNHEY and CDR2 SMNVEV (reference sequence). Unmatched junction bases numbered 6, after V lost 6 bases and J lost 0 bases. This CDR3 region has 16 residues. CDR3 sequence reads: CASRNPGLANTGELFF. The CDR3 nucleotides are TGTGCCAGCAGGAATCCGGGACTAGCGAACACCGGGGAGCTGTTTTTT.

The J gene is TRBJ1-6, the V gene TRBV12-3 or TRBV12-4; D may be TRBD1 (6 bases). V dropped 6 bases and J dropped 10 bases, with 16 bases sitting between them. CDR3 length: 14 amino acids. The CDR3 sequence is CASSLGQQGSPLHF. The CDR3 DNA is TGTGCCAGCAGCCTCGGCCAACAGGGCTCACCCCTCCACTTT.

The chain joins TRBV4-3 to TRBJ1-2; D is unresolved. V lost 4 bases and J 4 bases, leaving 13 bases between the germline ends. Germline V lookup: CDR1 LGHNA, CDR2 YSLEER. The CDR3 has 14 amino acids. CDR3 in amino acids: CASSRKRRVYGYTF. The CDR3 bases are TGCGCCAGCAGCCGAAAACGCCGGGTCTATGGCTACACCTTC.

This clonotype was detected a few times. The chain links TRBV12-3 or TRBV12-4 to TRBJ1-1; perhaps TRBD1 as D (5 bases). The CDR3 covers 15 residues. Deletions cut 7 bases from V and 2 bases from J, with 17 bases between. The CDR3 here is CASTLNQGINTEAFF. Written as DNA, the CDR3 is TGTGCCAGCACCTTGAATCAGGGAATAAACACTGAAGCTTTCTTT.

This clonotype was seen only a few times. This rearrangement joins TRBV7-6 to TRBJ2-2; D uncertain. Trimming stripped 5 bases from V and 5 bases from J, with 9 bases between. The length of the CDR3 is 13 residues. Germline loops: CDR1 SGHVS, CDR2 FNYEAQ. The chain's CDR3 is CASSAFSTGELFF. The DNA of the CDR3 is TGTGCCAGCAGCGCCTTCTCAACCGGGGAGCTGTTTTTT.

This sequence joins TRBV3-1 and TRBJ2-5; TRBD2 is a possible D gene (6 bases). The CDR3 covers 13 residues. V gave up 0 bases and J gave up 6 bases, with 8 bases separating them. Germline V gives CDR1 LGHDT, CDR2 YNNKEL (reference sequence). CDR3 sequence reads: CASSQDAGKTQYF. The DNA for the CDR3 is TGTGCCAGCAGCCAAGATGCGGGGAAGACCCAGTACTTC.

Ten or more counts support this clonotype. The chain carries TRBV5-4 and TRBJ2-5; 8 nucleotides match TRBD2. This CDR3 is 13 amino acids long. V lost 3 bases to trimming and J lost 4 bases; unmatched junction nucleotides: 2. Germline-derived CDR1 and CDR2 are SGHNT and YYREEE (reference sequence). CDR3 sequence: CASSSAGGETQYF. Written as DNA, the CDR3 is TGTGCCAGCAGCTCTGCGGGGGGAGAGACCCAGTACTTC.

The chain recombines TRBV5-6 with TRBJ1-2; 7 positions match TRBD1. The CDR3 loop spans 16 amino acids. Germline-derived CDR1 and CDR2 are SGHDT and YYEEEE. V shed 2 bases and J 7 bases; nucleotides not matched to a gene: 14. This chain's CDR3 is CASSFAPGGPLGGYTF. The CDR3 coding sequence is TGTGCCAGCAGCTTCGCGCCAGGGGGTCCCCTAGGTGGCTACACCTTC.